The present TCR beta chain was sequenced within a study of CXCR3-negative and CXCR3-positive naive CD8 T cells (dated by TCRdb to the late 2010s). The study in broad terms: Roughly 150 million TRB reads were obtained in total, roughly 1.5 +/- 0.3 million reads per library. Data from 11 donors, pooled across two independent experiments, went into the diversity and physicochemical repertoire analyses. The TRBV-TRBJ cluster analysis covered naive subsets from five or six donors and memory cells from 3 donors. Broader findings and caveats from the paper: Compared with CXCR3-negative naive cells, CXCR3-positive naive cells had TRB CDR3s with higher hydrophobicity (lower Kidera factor 4), lower energy, and higher strength and volume indices. Because CXCR3 expression was partially decreased after cryopreservation, freshly isolated PBMCs were used for most assays. Because surface CD5, which has been linked to self-reactivity in mice, was comparable between naive subsets, TCR interaction strength was also inferred from TRB CDR3 physicochemical properties. Repertoire diversity was comparably high in both naive subsets but much lower in memory CD8+ T cells. Within the same donor, TRBV-TRBJ usage looked similar between naive CXCR3-negative and CXCR3-positive cells, but memory cells had distinct patterns.

Sequencer: NextSeq 550. The Human TCR Profiling Kit (MiLaboratory) was used to prepare UMI-labeled 5' RACE TRB cDNA libraries. cDNA synthesis used the entire amount of extracted RNA, and PCR amplification then used the entire amount of cDNA produced. Libraries were prepared in parallel with an identical number of PCR cycles. Per the authors' processing: About 54,000 +/- 9,700 unique UMI-labeled TRB cDNA molecules per library were extracted with MIGEC and MiXCR, with at least two reads per UMI required. On average, approximately 40,000 +/- 10,000 functional in-frame TRB CDR3 nucleotide clonotypes lacking stop codons were found per library. After each sample was downsampled to 5000 UMI-labeled TRB molecules, VDJtools was used to calculate diversity metrics such as normalized Shannon-Wiener and Chao1. Clonotype-size-weighted physicochemical properties of the central five CDR3 residues (interaction energy, strength, volume and Kidera factor 4) were computed in VDJtools. After reprocessing by TCRdb, each CDR3 protein sequence is one entry, and no DNA is given. These V and J calls are TCRdb output, not the study's own analysis. The sample's own table lists some 85,000 distinct CDR3 sequences. Of the sample, almost 0.55% falls within the top ten clones.

Points on this clonotype: The antigen this receptor binds is unknown.

Each CD8+ T cell subset was flow-sorted in triplicate, with fewer than 350,000 cells per subset placed directly into RLT lysis buffer. Naive CD8+ T cells were defined stringently as CD45RO-CCR7+CD27+CD95- to exclude memory contaminants. Peripheral blood mononuclear cells were isolated from buffy coats by standard density gradient centrifugation. A FACSAria III was used to flow-sort naive CXCR3-negative and CXCR3-positive CD8+ T cells. Total RNA was extracted from sorted cells with an RNeasy Mini Kit. Taken from the germline V gene, the CDR1 and CDR2 loops are SGHAT and FQNNGV. Counted from cysteine to phenylalanine, this CDR3 has 14 amino acids. No DNA is listed.

The clonotype was recovered from a human donor in good health. Some clones in this sample may be carry-over from other donors' samples. Recombination connected TRBV11-2 to TRBJ2-7. The sample was naive CXCR3+ CD8+ T cells from blood. What this sample's cell subset or site label stands for: CD45RO-CCR7+CD27+CD95- naive CD8+ T cells expressing CXCR3 (TNR3+). For the CDR3, the sequence is CASSPRQSSYEQYF.